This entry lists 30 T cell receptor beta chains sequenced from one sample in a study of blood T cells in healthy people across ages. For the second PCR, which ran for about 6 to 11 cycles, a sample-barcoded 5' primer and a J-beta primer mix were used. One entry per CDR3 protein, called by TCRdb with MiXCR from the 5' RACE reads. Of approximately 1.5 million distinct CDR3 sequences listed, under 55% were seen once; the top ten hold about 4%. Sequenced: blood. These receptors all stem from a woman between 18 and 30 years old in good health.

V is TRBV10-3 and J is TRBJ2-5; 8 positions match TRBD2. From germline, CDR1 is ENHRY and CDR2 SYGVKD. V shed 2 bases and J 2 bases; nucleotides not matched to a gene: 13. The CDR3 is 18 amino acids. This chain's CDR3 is CAISEGSAGGPIQETQYF. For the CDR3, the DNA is TGTGCCATCAGTGAGGGTAGTGCGGGGGGTCCCATACAAGAGACCCAGTACTTC.

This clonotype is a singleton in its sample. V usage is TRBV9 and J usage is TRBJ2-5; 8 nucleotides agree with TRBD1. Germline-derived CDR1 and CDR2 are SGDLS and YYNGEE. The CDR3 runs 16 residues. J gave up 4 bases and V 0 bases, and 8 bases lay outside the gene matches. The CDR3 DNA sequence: TGTGCCAGCAGCGTAGGTCGGGCGGGACAGGCAGAGACCCAGTACTTC. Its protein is CASSVGRAGQAETQYF. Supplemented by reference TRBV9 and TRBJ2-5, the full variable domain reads DSGVTQTPKHLITATGQRVTLRCSPRSGDLSVYWYQQSLDQGLQFLIQYYNGEERAKGNILERFSAQQFPDLHSELNLSSLELGDSALYFCASSVGRAGQAETQYFGPGTRLLVL.

CDR3 coding DNA: TGTGCCAGCAGCTTAGCGGTGAAGCTCGGAGTGCCCCAGCATTTT. Translated, it gives CASSLAVKLGVPQHF. V is TRBV7-2 and J is TRBJ1-5; D unclear. Germline loops: CDR1 SGHTA, CDR2 FQGNSA. V shed 0 bases and J shed 9 bases, with 15 bases lying between them. This CDR3 is 15 amino acids long. Together with reference TRBV7-2 and TRBJ1-5, the CDR3 gives the full variable domain: GAGVSQSPSNKVTEKGKDVELRCDPISGHTALYWYRQSLGQGLEFLIYFQGNSAPDKSGLPSDRFSAERTGGSVSTLTIQRTQQEDSAVYLCASSLAVKLGVPQHFGDGTRLSIL.

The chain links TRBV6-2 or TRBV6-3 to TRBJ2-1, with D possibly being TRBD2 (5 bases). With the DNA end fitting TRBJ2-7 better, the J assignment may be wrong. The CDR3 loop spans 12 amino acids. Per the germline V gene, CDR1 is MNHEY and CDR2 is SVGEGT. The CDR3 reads CASGHGLVEQYF. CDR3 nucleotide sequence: TGTGCCAGCGGCCACGGACTCGTCGAGCAGTACTTC.

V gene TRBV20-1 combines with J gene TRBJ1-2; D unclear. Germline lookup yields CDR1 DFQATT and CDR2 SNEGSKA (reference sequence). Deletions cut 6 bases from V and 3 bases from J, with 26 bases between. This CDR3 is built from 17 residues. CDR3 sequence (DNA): TGCAGTGCCTTGACGGACTATGAAAGAATAATCGACTATGGCTACACCTTC. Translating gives CSALTDYERIIDYGYTF.

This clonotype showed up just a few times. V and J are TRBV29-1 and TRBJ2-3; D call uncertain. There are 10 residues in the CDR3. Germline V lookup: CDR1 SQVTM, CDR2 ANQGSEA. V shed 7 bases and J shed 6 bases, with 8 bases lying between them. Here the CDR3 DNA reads TGCAGCGCCTGGACGGATACGCAGTATTTT. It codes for CSAWTDTQYF.

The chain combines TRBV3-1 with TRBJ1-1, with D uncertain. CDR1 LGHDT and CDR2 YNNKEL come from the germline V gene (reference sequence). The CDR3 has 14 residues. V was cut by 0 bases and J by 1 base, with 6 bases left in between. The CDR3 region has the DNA TGTGCCAGCAGCCAAGATGTGTGGAACACTGAAGCTTTCTTT. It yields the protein CASSQDVWNTEAFF.

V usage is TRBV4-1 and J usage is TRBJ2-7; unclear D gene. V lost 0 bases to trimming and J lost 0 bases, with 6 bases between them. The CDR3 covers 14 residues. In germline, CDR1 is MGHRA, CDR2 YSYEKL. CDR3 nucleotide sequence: TGCGCCAGCAGCCAAGATCACTACTCCTACGAGCAGTACTTC. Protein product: CASSQDHYSYEQYF.

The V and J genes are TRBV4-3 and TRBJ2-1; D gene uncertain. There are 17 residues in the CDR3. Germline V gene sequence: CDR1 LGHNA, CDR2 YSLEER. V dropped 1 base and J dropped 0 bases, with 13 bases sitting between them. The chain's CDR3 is CASSQVSRSSSYNEQFF. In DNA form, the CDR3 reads TGCGCCAGCAGCCAAGTGTCCAGATCTAGCTCCTACAATGAGCAGTTCTTC.

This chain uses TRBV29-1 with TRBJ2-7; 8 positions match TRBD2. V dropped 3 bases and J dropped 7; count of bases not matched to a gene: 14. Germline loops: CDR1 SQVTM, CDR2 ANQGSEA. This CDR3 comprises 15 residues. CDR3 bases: TGCAGCGTTGAGAAGCTAGCGGCGGGGGGAGGTGAGCAGTACTTC. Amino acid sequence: CSVEKLAAGGGEQYF.

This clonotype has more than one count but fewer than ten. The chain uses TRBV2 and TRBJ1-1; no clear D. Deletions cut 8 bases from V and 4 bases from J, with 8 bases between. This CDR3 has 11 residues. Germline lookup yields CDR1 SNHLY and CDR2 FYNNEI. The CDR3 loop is CASRGRTEAFF. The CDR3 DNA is TGTGCCAGCCGCGGGCGCACTGAAGCTTTCTTT.

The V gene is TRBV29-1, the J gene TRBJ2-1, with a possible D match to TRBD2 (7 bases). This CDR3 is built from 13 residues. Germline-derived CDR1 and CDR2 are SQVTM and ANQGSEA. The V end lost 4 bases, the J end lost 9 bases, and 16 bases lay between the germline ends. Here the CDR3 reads CSVVWGGQPEQFF. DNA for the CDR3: TGCAGCGTTGTTTGGGGGGGGCAGCCTGAGCAGTTCTTC.

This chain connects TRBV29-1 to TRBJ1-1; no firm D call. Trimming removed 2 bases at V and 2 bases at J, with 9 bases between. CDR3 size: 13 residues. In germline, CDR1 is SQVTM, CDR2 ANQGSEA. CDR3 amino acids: CSVERALNTEAFF. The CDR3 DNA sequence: TGCAGCGTTGAACGGGCCCTCAACACTGAAGCTTTCTTT.

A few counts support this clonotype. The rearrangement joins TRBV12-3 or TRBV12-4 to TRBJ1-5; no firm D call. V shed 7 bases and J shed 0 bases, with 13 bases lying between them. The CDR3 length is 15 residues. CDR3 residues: CASIRGDYSNQPQHF. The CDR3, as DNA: TGTGCCAGCATCCGGGGAGATTATAGCAATCAGCCCCAGCATTTT.

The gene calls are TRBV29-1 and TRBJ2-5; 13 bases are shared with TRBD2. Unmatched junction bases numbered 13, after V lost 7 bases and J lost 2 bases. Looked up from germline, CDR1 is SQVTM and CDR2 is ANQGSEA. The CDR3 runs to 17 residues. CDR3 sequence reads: CSADGLAGEKRQETQYF. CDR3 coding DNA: TGCAGCGCCGATGGACTAGCGGGGGAGAAGAGGCAAGAGACCCAGTACTTC.

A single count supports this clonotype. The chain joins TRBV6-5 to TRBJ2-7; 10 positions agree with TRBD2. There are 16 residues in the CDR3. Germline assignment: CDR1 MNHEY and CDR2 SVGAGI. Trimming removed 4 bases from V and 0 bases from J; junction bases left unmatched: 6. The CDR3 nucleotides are TGTGCCAGCAGTTTAGCGGGAGGCTTCAGCTCCTACGAGCAGTACTTC. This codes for CASSLAGGFSSYEQYF.

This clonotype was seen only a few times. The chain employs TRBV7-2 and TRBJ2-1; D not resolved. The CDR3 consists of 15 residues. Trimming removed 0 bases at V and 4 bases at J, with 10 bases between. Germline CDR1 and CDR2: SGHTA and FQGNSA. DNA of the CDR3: TGTGCCAGCAGCTTAGCCCTAGACTCGTACAATGAGCAGTTCTTC. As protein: CASSLALDSYNEQFF. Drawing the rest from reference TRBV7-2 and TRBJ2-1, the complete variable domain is GAGVSQSPSNKVTEKGKDVELRCDPISGHTALYWYRQSLGQGLEFLIYFQGNSAPDKSGLPSDRFSAERTGGSVSTLTIQRTQQEDSAVYLCASSLALDSYNEQFFGPGTRLTVL.

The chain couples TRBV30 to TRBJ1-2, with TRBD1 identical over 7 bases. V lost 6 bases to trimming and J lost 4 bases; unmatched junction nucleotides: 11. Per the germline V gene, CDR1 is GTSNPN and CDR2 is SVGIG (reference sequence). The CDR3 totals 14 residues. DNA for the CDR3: TGTGCCTGCCTCCAAAGGGGGACAGCCTATGGCTACACCTTC. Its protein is CACLQRGTAYGYTF.

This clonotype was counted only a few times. The chain's CDR3 is CASSPRGEYGYTF. As DNA, the CDR3 is TGTGCCAGCAGTCCCCGGGGCGAATATGGCTACACCTTC. The chain joins TRBV12-3 or TRBV12-4 to TRBJ1-2, with TRBD1 as a possible D gene (5 bases). V was cut by 5 bases and J by 5 bases, with 12 bases left in between. The CDR3 has 13 amino acids.

The CDR3 reads CASSYAGALPQHF. The CDR3 region has the DNA TGTGCCAGCAGTTACGCAGGGGCTTTACCCCAGCATTTT. This rearrangement joins TRBV6-2 or TRBV6-3 to TRBJ1-5; tentative D call: TRBD1 (6 bases). Germline assignment: CDR1 MNHEY and CDR2 SVGEGT. V was pared by 2 bases and J by 10 bases, with 12 bases between. There are 13 residues in the CDR3.

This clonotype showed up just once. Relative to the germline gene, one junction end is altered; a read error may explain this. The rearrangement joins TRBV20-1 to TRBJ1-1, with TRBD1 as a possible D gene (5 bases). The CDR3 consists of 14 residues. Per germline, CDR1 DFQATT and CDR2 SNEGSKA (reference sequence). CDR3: CSARGRRMNPEAFF. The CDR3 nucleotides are TGCAGTGCTAGGGGGCGGAGAATGAACCCTGAAGCTTTCTTT.

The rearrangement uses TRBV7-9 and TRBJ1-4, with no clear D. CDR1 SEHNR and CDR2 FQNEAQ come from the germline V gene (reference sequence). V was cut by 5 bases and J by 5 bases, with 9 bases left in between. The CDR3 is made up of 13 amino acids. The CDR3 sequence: CASSQDSNEKLFF. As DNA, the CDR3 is TGTGCCAGCAGCCAAGACTCCAATGAAAAACTGTTTTTT.

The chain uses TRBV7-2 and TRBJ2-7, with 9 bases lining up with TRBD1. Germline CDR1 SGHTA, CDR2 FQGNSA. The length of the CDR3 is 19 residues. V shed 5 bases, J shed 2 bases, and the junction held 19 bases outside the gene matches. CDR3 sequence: CASSRWRDRVISRAYEQYF. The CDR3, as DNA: TGTGCCAGCAGCCGTTGGCGGGACAGGGTAATATCCCGCGCCTACGAGCAGTACTTC.

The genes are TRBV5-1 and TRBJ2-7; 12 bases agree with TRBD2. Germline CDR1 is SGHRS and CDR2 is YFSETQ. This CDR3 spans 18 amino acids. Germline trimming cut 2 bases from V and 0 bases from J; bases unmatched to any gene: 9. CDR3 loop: CASSLELAGGIGSYEQYF. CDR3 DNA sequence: TGCGCCAGCAGCTTAGAACTAGCGGGAGGAATCGGCTCCTACGAGCAGTACTTC. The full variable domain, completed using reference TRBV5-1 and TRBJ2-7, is KAGVTQTPRYLIKTRGQQVTLSCSPISGHRSVSWYQQTPGQGLQFLFEYFSETQRNKGNFPGRFSGRQFSNSRSEMNVSTLELGDSALYLCASSLELAGGIGSYEQYFGPGTRLTVT.

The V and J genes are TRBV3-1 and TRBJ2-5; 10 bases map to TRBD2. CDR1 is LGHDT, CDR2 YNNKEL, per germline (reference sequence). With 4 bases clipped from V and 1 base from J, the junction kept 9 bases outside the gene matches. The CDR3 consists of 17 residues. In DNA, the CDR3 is TGTGCCAGCAGCCTCGTGTTCACTAGCGGGGCCCAAGAGACCCAGTACTTC. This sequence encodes CASSLVFTSGAQETQYF.

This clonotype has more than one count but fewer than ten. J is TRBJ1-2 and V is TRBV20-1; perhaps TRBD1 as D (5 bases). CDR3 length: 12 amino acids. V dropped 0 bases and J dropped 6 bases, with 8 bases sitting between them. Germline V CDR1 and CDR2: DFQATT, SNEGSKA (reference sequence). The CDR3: CSARDRAHGYTF. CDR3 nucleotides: TGCAGTGCTAGAGACAGGGCTCATGGCTACACCTTC.

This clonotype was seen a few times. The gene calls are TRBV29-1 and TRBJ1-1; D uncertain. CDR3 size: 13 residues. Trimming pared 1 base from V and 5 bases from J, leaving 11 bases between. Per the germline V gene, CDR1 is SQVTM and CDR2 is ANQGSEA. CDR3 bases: TGCAGCGTTGAAGGCCGCAGTGGTACTGAAGCTTTCTTT. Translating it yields CSVEGRSGTEAFF.

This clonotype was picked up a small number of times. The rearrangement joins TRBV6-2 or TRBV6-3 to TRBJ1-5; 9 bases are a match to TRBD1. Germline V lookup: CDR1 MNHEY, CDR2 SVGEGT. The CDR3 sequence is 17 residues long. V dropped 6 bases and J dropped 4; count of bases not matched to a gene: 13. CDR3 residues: CASRSGWGQGLNQPQHF. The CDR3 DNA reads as TGTGCCAGCAGAAGCGGCTGGGGACAGGGACTAAATCAGCCCCAGCATTTT.

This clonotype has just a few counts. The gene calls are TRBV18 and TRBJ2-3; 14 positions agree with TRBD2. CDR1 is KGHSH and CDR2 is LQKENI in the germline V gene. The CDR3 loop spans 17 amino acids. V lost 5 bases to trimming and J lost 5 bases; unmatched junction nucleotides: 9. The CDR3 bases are TGTGCCAGCTCATCGCGACTAGCGGGGGGGCCTGGAGATACGCAGTATTTT. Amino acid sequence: CASSSRLAGGPGDTQYF. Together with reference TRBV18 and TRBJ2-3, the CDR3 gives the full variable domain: NAGVMQNPRHLVRRRGQEARLRCSPMKGHSHVYWYRQLPEEGLKFMVYLQKENIIDESGMPKERFSAEFPKEGPSILRIQQVVRGDSAAYFCASSSRLAGGPGDTQYFGPGTRLTVL.

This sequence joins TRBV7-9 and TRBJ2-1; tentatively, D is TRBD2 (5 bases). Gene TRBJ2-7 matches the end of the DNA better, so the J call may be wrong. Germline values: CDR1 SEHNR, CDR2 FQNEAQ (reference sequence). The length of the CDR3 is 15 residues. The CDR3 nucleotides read TGTGCCAGCACGCCTGTGGGGAGCTCCTACAATGAGCAGTACTTC. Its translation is CASTPVGSSYNEQYF.